Given below is one T cell receptor (beta chain) in context. This clone was recorded once. What this receptor recognizes is not known. No quality values exist for individual bases; no much larger clone is one base distant. From the cysteine up to the phenylalanine, the CDR3 has a length of 13 residues. Only the CDR3 DNA is retained, 39 bases long and in frame from the first base. CDR1 and CDR2, per the germline V gene, are MNHNS and SASEGT. Clipping removes 8 bases from V and 3 bases from J, with 6 as the unmatched junction base count. The library was made by the immunoSEQ multiplex PCR assay. A mixture of 60 forward primers for TCR Vbeta segments and 13 reverse primers for TCR Jbeta segments was used in the multiplex PCR. A multiplex PCR assay on genomic DNA amplified the CDR3 region of rearranged TCR beta genes. The Illumina HiSeq System was used to sequence the amplified TCR beta libraries as 87-base-pair reads. The original methods were these. A later analysis tallied around 80 million unique TCR beta chains across the 600 to 700 repertoires, and around 10 million of those chains were shared by two or more donors. A nearest-neighbor algorithm error-corrected the raw reads and collapsed the reads into unique sequences, merging closely related sequences to remove PCR and sequencing errors. CDR3 sequences were aligned to IMGT reference sequences to assign V, D and J gene segments. For a sequence to be retained, at least a six-nucleotide match to both a V gene segment and a J gene segment was required. A rearrangement counted as productive if the CDR3 had no stop codons and remained in frame with V and J, and every other rearrangement counted as non-productive. CDR3 was defined by IMGT convention, running from the second conserved V-encoded cysteine to the conserved J-encoded phenylalanine. Sequences without an unambiguous match to a single V gene segment were excluded from the earlier analysis of 450 to 650 of the donors. In an earlier analysis of 587 of the donors, V segments were called functional above 56.7% productive rearrangements and were called segregating when the between-donor standard deviation exceeded 5%. To diagnose cytomegalovirus status from the catalog of TCR beta chain sequences, a statistical classification framework was built. A later analysis assigned V and J genes by comparing TCR nucleotide sequences with IMGT/GENE-DB human TR gene sequences. The TCRdist pipeline was used in a later analysis to assign CDR3 sequences and most-parsimonious VDJ recombination scenarios. In a later analysis, each TCR beta chain was defined by its CDR3 amino acid sequence together with its V-gene family, and reads without a unique V-gene family were excluded. To address suspected cross-contamination and a sequencing artifact, a later analysis removed a few hundred highly shared, low-generation-probability nucleotide sequences. In a later analysis, a clonal expansion index for each public chain was calculated from normalized within-repertoire ranks of inferred template counts. In a later analysis, generation probabilities were computed with a VDJ recombination model fitted to out-of-frame rearrangements, and the resulting probabilities were checked against IGoR. Hypergeometric tests were used in a later analysis to score TCR-TCR, TCR-HLA and TCR-CMV co-occurrence, with a repertoire-size bias correction applied to the TCR pairs. False discovery rates were estimated in a later analysis by permuting HLA or CMV assignments 20 times. In a later analysis, co-occurring TCRs were grouped with DBSCAN, and TCRdist sequence similarity was added when clustering was performed within HLA-allele-positive subsets. Repertoires with fewer than 30,000 or more than 120,000 public chains were left out of co-occurrence clustering, as were a few repertoires with anomalous nucleotide sharing. This is the immuneACCESS table as TCRdb keeps it, with only in-frame sequences that have V and J called. A part of the clones is gone; compared with another copy, unresolved V genes explain less than half, and the rest is unexplained. The V and J calls and clone size are taken from that table; D and trimming were inferred from the DNA. In all, the sample holds about 200,000 clones, and 70% to 80% of those were seen once. The ten largest clones take up roughly 2% of the sample.

The cohort comprised 710 or so healthy bone marrow donors. At the time of sampling, all cohort members were nominally healthy, though unrecorded immune exposures were likely present. The donor tested CMV seropositive, placing the donor among the 289 seropositive members of the cohort. Every donor gave a peripheral blood sample, and the peripheral blood mononuclear cells from that sample were used for TCR beta sequencing. Genomic DNA was extracted from the blood cell samples with the Qiagen DNeasy Blood Extraction Kit. The data stem from a study of cytomegalovirus exposure and HLA in healthy donors (dated by TCRdb to about 2017). Turning to the overall study: According to an earlier analysis of 550 to 700 of the donors, roughly 180 million T cells yielded roughly 100 million unique TCR beta sequences and 276 Gb of sequence data. An early release covering around 630 HLA-typed donors comprised about 320 gigabases of sequencing data and tens of millions of unique TCR sequences. Of the 350 to 450 genotyped donors, 75% to 85% were placed in the genetic ancestry cluster associated with self-reported Caucasian donors. The study was designed to test whether signatures of past pathogen exposure could be identified by cataloging public T cell receptors. Using immunosequencing, the study profiled T cell repertoires from 666 subjects and related those repertoires to cytomegalovirus serostatus. Along with the approximately 600-subject first cohort, a separate validation cohort of some 130 different subjects was used. High-throughput TCR immunosequencing, statistical association of individual TCRs with disease status, and machine learning were combined to predict cytomegalovirus infection status. A later analysis re-examined previously published TCR beta repertoires from around 670 donors and added high-resolution HLA genotyping to investigate patterns of TCR occurrence. The later analysis used no new phenotypic data to find candidate immune exposures, relying instead on TCR beta sequences and their occurrence across donors. An earlier analysis of fewer than 750 of the donors used high-throughput TCR beta sequencing to judge whether each TCR beta V gene segment behaved as functional or pseudogenic. Donor age, sex, ethnicity and CMV serostatus were compiled together with the repertoire data. A later genetic analysis used genome-wide SNP genotypes for about 65% of the 666 donors, treating that subset as a discovery cohort. All discovery cohort repertoires had been generated on a single sequencing platform. HLA typing included class I and class II loci at four-digit resolution. Typing coverage varied by locus: roughly 620-640 donors for A, B, C, DRB1 and DQB1; about 520 for DQA1; about 570 for DPA1; approximately 470 for DPB1. Several DR-DQ haplotypes were handled as single units for association and clustering because linkage in the cohort was strong. Among 300 to 450 genotyped donors of the cohort, an average of 235,054 unique TCR beta nucleotide sequences were sequenced per donor, 15% to 20% of them non-productive. What the study reported, not specific to this receptor: The 87-base-pair reads could not distinguish some IMGT-functional V segments, including TRBV6-2 and TRBV6-3, so those segments were excluded. In the study, around 150 TCR beta chains were listed as associated with cytomegalovirus. A further reported finding was that TCR beta sequences accurately predicted the HLA-A and HLA-B alleles for most subjects in the first cohort. A cluster of highly shared sequence variants was judged likely to represent a technical artifact of the sequencing pipeline. Compared with equally common non-associated chains, HLA-associated TCR beta chains in a later analysis were more clonally expanded and had lower generation probabilities. The classifier was reported to diagnose cytomegalovirus status with high specificity and sensitivity in both the original and validation cohorts. V-gene and J-gene trimming of TCR beta chains was associated with a missense DCLRE1C variant in a later genetic analysis, and the association was replicated in an independent cohort. Immune exposure information for the cohort was limited to CMV serostatus. According to a later analysis, TCR association rates differed among HLA loci, with DRB1 alleles showing the most associated TCRs and HLA-C alleles showing the fewest. In a later analysis, most CMV-associated TCR beta chains were found to appear HLA-restricted, with HLA associations seemingly driven largely by CMV exposure. The authors suggested that the approach could potentially be extended to other disease states and immunological phenotypes. Linkage disequilibrium might explain the correlated functional status among segregating V segments, but an unknown experimental factor could not be ruled out. Broadly in line with IMGT annotations, most TCR beta V segments showed up in productive rearrangements about 87% or about 30% of the time in an earlier analysis of a few hundred of the donors. Over 15 rarely observed V segments, including chromosome 9 orphons, were excluded from the earlier analysis of several hundred of the donors because counts were too low. A later genetic analysis reported fewer N-insertions in productive TCRs among donors in an Asian-associated ancestry cluster than the approximately 670-donor mean. Only TCR beta chains were sequenced in this cohort, and the absence of alpha or paired-chain data limited detectable features. Sequencing depth was assumed to be roughly uniform across donors in the presence/absence analyses, though that assumption may not hold. A few of the identified cytomegalovirus-associated TCR beta chains were confirmed in vitro to be specific for cytomegalovirus antigens. When HLA alleles, especially DR and DQ, strongly co-occurred, attributing TCR associations to individual alleles was difficult. While some public TCRs were present in many individuals, most TCR sequences turned up only very rarely across donors. In a later analysis, several top co-occurrence clusters were reported to appear linked to parvovirus B19, influenza, CMV and Epstein-Barr virus. HLA typing was unavailable for some donors at each locus, so association tests used only the typed subset. A later analysis associated 16,951 TCR beta sequences with specific HLA alleles at a false discovery rate of 0.05.

What was sequenced was PBMCs. In this chain, TRBV6-1 is recombined with TRBJ2-7; 8 middle bases align to TRBD1. The sequence derives from a woman in her twenties or thirties in good health and CMV-seropositive. The DNA reads TGTGCCAGCGAGGACAGGGAGGACTACGAGCAGTACTTC. The translation is CASEDREDYEQYF.